Listed here is a single T cell receptor (beta chain). The antigen remains unidentified. Carrying UMI labels, the TRB cDNA libraries were prepared through 5' RACE. Reanalyzing the 5' RACE reads, TCRdb keeps one entry per CDR3 protein, without DNA. The listing contains around 88,000 distinct CDR3 sequences. Germline CDR1 and CDR2: MNHEY and SMNVEV (reference sequence). The CDR3 is 15 residues long. These data are taken from a study of CXCR3-negative and CXCR3-positive naive CD8 T cells. Naive CD8+ T lymphocytes were specified as CD45RO-CCR7+CD27+CD95-. Study findings and constraints: CXCR3-positive naive cells carried more hydrophobic TRB CDR3s than CXCR3-negative naive cells did.

This sequence joins TRBV27 and TRBJ1-6; TCRdb designates TRBD1, a call that cannot be tested without DNA. The TCR was taken from a human donor in good health. Some clones in this sample may be carry-over from other donors' samples. The specimen was naive CXCR3+ CD8+ T cells from blood. Subset here: CD45RO-CCR7+CD27+CD95- naive CD8+ T cells expressing CXCR3 (TNR3+). The CDR3 sequence: CASTAPGQGDSPLHF.